The present T cell receptor (beta chain) was sequenced within a study of T cell repertoires in cytomegalovirus infection. Study information: A matching HLA type, together with CMV infection, was signaled by public TCR beta signatures.

In TCRdb, the reads were re-called with MiXCR into one record per CDR3 protein. The repertoire has about 89,000 distinct CDR3 sequences, 25% to 30% of them found once; the top ten carry about 72%. Points from the study as a whole: The study found HLA-C-restricted CMV-specific TCR beta clonotypes dominating the ex vivo response.

This clonotype was seen more than once but under ten times. Its antigen is undetermined. The source is a human donor in good health (CMV status not recorded). Some clones in this sample may be carry-over from other donors' samples. Sequencing was performed on CD8+ T cells from cultured PBMCs, taken from culture after CMV antigen stimulation.

The CDR3 here is CASSPTATGTDGYTF. Written as DNA, the CDR3 is TGTGCCAGCAGCCCAACCGCAACAGGGACCGATGGCTACACCTTC. The V and J genes are TRBV7-3 and TRBJ1-2; tentatively, D is TRBD1 (6 bases). CDR1 is SGHTA and CDR2 is FQGTGA in the germline V gene. V lost 5 bases and J lost 6, with 19 bases in between. CDR3 length: 15 residues.